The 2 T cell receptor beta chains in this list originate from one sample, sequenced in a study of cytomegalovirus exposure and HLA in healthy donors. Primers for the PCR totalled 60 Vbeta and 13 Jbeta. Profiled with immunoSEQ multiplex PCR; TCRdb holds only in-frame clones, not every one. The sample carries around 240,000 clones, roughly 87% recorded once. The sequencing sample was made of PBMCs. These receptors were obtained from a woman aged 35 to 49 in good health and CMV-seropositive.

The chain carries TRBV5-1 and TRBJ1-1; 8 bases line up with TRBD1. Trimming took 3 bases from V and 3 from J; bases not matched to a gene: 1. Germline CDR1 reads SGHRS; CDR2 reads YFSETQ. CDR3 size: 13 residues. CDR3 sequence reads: CASSSDRDTEAFF. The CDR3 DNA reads TGCGCCAGCAGCTCGGACAGGGACACTGAAGCTTTCTTT.

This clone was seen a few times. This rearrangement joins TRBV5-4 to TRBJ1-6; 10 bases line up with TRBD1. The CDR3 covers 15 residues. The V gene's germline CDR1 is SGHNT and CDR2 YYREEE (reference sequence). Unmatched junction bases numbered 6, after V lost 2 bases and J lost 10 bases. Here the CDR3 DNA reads TGTGCCAGCAGCTTACCGGGGACAGGGGAATCACCCCTCCACTTT. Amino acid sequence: CASSLPGTGESPLHF.